This TCR beta chain was found in a study of cytomegalovirus exposure and HLA in healthy donors. As for this clone: Its cognate antigen is unknown.

Both 60 Vbeta primers and 13 Jbeta primers went into the PCR. Sequenced by immunoSEQ multiplex PCR; TCRdb stores in-frame clones only, minus some. Here the sample spans over 100,000 clones, approximately 79% being singletons. Regarding the study as a whole: Most CMV-associated TCR beta chains were later found to appear HLA-restricted. Compared with the approximately 700-donor mean, an Asian-associated ancestry cluster reportedly had fewer N-insertions, according to a later analysis. Investigators reported around 150 TCR beta chains as tied to cytomegalovirus. Follow-up analysis found HLA locus-dependent TCR association rates, highest for DRB1 and lowest for HLA-C.

Germline CDR1 is WNHNN and CDR2 is SYGVQD (reference sequence). J was trimmed by 7 bases and V by 3 bases; bases with no gene match: 9. The CDR3 loop spans 14 amino acids. Material for sequencing was PBMCs. This receptor was identified in a male donor in good health and CMV-seronegative. The chain employs TRBV10-1 and TRBJ2-7, with 7 positions matching TRBD1. CDR3 amino acids: CASSEERGRREQYF. The CDR3 nucleotides are TGCGCCAGCAGTGAAGAAAGGGGGCGTAGGGAGCAGTACTTC.